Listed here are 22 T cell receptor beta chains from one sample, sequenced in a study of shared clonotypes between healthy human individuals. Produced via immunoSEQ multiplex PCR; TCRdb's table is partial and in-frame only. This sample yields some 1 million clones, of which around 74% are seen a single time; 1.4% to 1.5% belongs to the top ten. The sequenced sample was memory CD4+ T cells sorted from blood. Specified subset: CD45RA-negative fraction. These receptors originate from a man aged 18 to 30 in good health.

CDR3 coding DNA: TGTGCCAGCAGCGTAGCGGAGCGTAGGGCCCAAGAGACCCAGTACTTC. Amino acid sequence: CASSVAERRAQETQYF. This chain links TRBV9 with TRBJ2-5; no definite D call. Trimming took 0 bases from V and 1 from J, leaving 13 bases between them. Germline CDR1 is SGDLS and CDR2 is YYNGEE. CDR3 length: 16 residues.

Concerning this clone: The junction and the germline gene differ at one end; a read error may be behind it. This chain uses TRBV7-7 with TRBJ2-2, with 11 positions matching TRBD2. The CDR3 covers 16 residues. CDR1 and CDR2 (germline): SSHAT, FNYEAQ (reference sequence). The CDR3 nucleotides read TGTGCTAGCAGCTTAGCTAGCGGGGGGTCCACCGGGGAGCTGTTTTTT. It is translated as CASSLASGGSTGELFF.

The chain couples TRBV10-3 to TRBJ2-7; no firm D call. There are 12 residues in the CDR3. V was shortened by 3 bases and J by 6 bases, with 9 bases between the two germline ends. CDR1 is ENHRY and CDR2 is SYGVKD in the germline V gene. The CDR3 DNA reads TGTGCCATCAGTGATTGGGGTCCCGAGCAGTACTTC. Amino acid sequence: CAISDWGPEQYF.

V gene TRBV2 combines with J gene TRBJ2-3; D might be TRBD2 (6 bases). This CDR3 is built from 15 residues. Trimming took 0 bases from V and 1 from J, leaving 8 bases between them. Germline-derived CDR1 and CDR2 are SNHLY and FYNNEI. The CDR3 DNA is TGTGCCAGCAGTGAAGCGGGGGGACGCACAGATACGCAGTATTTT. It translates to CASSEAGGRTDTQYF.

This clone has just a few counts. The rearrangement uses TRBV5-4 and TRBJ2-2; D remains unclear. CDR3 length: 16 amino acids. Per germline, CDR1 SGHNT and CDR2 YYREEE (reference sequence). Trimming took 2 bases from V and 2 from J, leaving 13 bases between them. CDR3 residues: CASSFYGRRNTGELFF. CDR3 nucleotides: TGTGCCAGCAGCTTCTACGGCAGGCGAAACACCGGGGAGCTGTTTTTT.

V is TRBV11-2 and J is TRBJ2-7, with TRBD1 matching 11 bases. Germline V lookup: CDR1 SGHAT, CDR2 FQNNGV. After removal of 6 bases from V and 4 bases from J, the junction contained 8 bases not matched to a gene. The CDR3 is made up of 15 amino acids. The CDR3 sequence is CASRHYRDRGYEQYF. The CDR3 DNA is TGTGCCAGCAGGCACTACCGGGACAGGGGGTACGAGCAGTACTTC.

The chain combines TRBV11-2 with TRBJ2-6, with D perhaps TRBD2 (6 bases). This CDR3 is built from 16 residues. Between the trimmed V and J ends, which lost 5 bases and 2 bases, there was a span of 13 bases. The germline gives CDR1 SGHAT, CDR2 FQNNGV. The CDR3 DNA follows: TGTGCCAGCAGCCCCCTCCCGGGGGCTGGGGCCAACGTCCTGACTTTC. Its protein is CASSPLPGAGANVLTF. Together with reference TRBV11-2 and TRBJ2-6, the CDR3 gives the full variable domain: EAGVAQSPRYKIIEKRQSVAFWCNPISGHATLYWYQQILGQGPKLLIQFQNNGVVDDSQLPKDRFSAERLKGVDSTLKIQPAKLEDSAVYLCASSPLPGAGANVLTFGAGSRLTVL.

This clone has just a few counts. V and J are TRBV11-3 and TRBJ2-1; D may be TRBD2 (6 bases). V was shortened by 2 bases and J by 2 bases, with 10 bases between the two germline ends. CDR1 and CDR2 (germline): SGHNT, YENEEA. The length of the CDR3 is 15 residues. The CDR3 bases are TGTGCCAGCAGCTTACGCGGGGTAACCTACAATGAGCAGTTCTTC. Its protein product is CASSLRGVTYNEQFF.

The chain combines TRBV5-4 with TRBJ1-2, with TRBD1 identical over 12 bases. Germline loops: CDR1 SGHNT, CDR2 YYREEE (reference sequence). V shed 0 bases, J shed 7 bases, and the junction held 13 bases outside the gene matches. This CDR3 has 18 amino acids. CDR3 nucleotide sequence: TGTGCCAGCAGCTTGGCAAGTAGGACGGGGACAGGGGGCGCTGGCTACACCTTC. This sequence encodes CASSLASRTGTGGAGYTF.

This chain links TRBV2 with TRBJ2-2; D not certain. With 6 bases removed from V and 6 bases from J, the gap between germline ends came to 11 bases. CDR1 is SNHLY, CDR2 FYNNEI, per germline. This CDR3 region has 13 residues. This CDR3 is CASRTRHAGELFF. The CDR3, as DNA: TGTGCCAGCAGGACAAGACATGCCGGGGAGCTGTTTTTT.

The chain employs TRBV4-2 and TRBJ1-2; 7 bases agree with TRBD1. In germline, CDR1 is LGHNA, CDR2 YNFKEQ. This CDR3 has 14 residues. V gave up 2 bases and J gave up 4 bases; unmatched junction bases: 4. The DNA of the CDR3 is TGTGCCAGCAGCCAAACGACAGGGTCCTATGGCTACACCTTC. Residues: CASSQTTGSYGYTF.

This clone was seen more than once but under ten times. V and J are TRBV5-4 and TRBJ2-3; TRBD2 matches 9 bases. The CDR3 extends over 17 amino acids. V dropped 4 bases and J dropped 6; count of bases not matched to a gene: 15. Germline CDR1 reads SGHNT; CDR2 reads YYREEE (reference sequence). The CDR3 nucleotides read TGTGCCAGCAGCCCAGTCATGAGCGGGAGGCCGGGGGATACGCAGTATTTT. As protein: CASSPVMSGRPGDTQYF.

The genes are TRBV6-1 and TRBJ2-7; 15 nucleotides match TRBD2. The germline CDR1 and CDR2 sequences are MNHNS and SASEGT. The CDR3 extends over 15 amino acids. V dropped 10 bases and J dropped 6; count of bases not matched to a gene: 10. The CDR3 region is CATKLGLAGGFEQYF. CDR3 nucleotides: TGTGCCACCAAATTGGGACTAGCGGGGGGTTTCGAGCAGTACTTC.

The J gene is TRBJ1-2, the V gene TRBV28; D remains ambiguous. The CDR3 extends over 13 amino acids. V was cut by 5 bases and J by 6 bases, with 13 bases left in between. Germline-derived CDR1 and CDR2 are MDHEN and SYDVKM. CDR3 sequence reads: CASSTGLPNGYTF. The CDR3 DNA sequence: TGTGCCAGCAGTACCGGACTCCCAAATGGCTACACCTTC.

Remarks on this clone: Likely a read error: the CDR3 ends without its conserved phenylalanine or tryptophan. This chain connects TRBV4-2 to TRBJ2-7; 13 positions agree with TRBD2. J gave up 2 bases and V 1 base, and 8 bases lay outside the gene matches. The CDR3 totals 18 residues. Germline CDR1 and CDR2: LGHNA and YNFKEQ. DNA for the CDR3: TGTGCCAGCAGCCAAGGAAGACTAGCGGGGGGAACAGCCTACGAGCAGTACCTC. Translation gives CASSQGRLAGGTAYEQYL.

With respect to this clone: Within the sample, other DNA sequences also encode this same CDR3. CDR3 DNA sequence: TGTGCCATCAGTGAGTCTGACAGGGGCACCTACGAGCAGTACTTC. Its translation is CAISESDRGTYEQYF. The chain carries TRBV10-3 and TRBJ2-7; 8 bases line up with TRBD1. Germline V gene lookup returns CDR1 ENHRY and CDR2 SYGVKD. After removal of 0 bases from V and 2 bases from J, the junction contained 3 bases not matched to a gene. The CDR3 totals 15 residues.

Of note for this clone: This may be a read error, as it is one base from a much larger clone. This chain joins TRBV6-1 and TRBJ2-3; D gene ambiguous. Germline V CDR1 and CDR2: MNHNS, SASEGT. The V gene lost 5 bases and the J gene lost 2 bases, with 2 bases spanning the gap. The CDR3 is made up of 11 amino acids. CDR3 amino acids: CASSHTDTQYF. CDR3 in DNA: TGTGCCAGCAGTCACACAGATACGCAGTATTTT.

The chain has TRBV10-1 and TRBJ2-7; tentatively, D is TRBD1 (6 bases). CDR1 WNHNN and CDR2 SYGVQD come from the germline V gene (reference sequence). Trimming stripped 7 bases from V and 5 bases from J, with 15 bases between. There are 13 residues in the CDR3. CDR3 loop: CASIQRAGDEQYF. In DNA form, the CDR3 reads TGCGCCAGCATTCAAAGGGCAGGGGACGAGCAGTACTTC.

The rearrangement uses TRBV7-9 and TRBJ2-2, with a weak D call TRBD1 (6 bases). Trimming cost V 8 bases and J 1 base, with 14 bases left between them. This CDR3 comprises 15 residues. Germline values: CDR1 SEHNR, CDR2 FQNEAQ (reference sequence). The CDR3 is CASGRPRGNTGELFF. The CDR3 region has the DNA TGTGCCAGCGGGAGACCCAGGGGGAACACCGGGGAGCTGTTTTTT.

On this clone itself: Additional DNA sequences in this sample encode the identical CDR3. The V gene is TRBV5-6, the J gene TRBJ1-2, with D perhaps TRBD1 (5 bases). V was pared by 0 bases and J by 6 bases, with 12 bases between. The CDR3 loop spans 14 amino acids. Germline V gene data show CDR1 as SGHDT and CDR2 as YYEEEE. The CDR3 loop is CASSLGAAGNGYTF. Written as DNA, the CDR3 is TGTGCCAGCAGCTTGGGGGCCGCAGGGAATGGCTACACCTTC.

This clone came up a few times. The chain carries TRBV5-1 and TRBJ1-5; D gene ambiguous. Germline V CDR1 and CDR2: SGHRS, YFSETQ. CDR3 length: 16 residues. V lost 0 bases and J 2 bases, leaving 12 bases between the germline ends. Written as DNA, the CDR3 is TGCGCCAGCAGCTTGGGCCCGGGAGAGGGCAATCAGCCCCAGCATTTT. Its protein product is CASSLGPGEGNQPQHF.

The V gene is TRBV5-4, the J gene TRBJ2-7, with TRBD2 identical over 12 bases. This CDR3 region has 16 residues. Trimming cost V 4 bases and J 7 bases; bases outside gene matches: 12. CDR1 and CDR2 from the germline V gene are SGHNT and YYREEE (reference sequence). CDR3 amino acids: CASSSKALAGGLEQYF. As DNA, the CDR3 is TGTGCCAGCAGCAGTAAAGCACTAGCGGGGGGTCTGGAGCAGTACTTC.